One and the same sample provided the 17 T cell receptor beta chains below, sequenced in a study of T cells after yellow fever vaccination. TCRdb reanalysed the 5' RACE reads using MiXCR and keeps one entry per CDR3 protein. The table records 60,000 to 85,000 distinct CDR3 sequences, approximately 6.9% of them present only once. The sample here was CD8+ T cells sorted from PBMCs, taken 5 days after the first yellow fever vaccination. These receptors came from a man younger than 35 who received the YFV17D yellow fever vaccine.

This clonotype was recorded at least ten times. The CDR3 here is CASSVPTGLAGGSSYNEQFF. The DNA of the CDR3 is TGTGCCAGCAGCGTTCCTACAGGGCTAGCGGGGGGGAGCTCCTACAATGAGCAGTTCTTC. This chain links TRBV9 with TRBJ2-1; 12 nucleotides align to TRBD2. V dropped 2 bases and J dropped 0; count of bases not matched to a gene: 12. The germline gives CDR1 SGDLS, CDR2 YYNGEE. The CDR3 has 20 residues.

The sample holds many counts of this clonotype. The chain is built from TRBV12-3 or TRBV12-4 and TRBJ2-3; D is possibly TRBD2 (5 bases). The germline V and J ends were trimmed by 5 bases and 2 bases, with 14 bases remaining between them. The CDR3 contains 15 residues. CDR3 amino acids: CASSPGLRSTDTQYF. DNA for the CDR3: TGTGCCAGCAGTCCCGGACTGCGATCCACAGATACGCAGTATTTT.

This clonotype was observed a handful of times. The V gene is TRBV29-1, the J gene TRBJ2-5, with D uncertain. V was trimmed by 3 bases and J by 2 bases, leaving 10 bases between them. The CDR3 loop spans 13 amino acids. Germline V gene sequence: CDR1 SQVTM, CDR2 ANQGSEA. DNA of the CDR3: TGCAGCGTTGATTCCGGGCTTCAAGAGACCCAGTACTTC. Its protein product is CSVDSGLQETQYF.

The chain uses TRBV6-2 or TRBV6-3 and TRBJ1-2; D not resolved. The germline gives CDR1 MNHEY, CDR2 SVGEGT. The V end was cut by 7 bases, the J end by 8 bases, with 20 bases between. The CDR3 is 14 amino acids. The CDR3 protein is CASNQGRKGDGYTF. In DNA form, the CDR3 reads TGTGCCAGCAACCAAGGGAGAAAGGGCGACGGCTACACCTTC.

The chain carries TRBV7-2 and TRBJ2-3; 8 bases agree with TRBD2. The CDR3 totals 18 residues. The V gene end was trimmed by 0 bases and the J gene end by 0 bases; junction bases not matched to a gene: 8. In germline, CDR1 is SGHTA, CDR2 FQGNSA. The CDR3 here is CASSLAPTSGESTDTQYF. The CDR3 DNA is TGTGCCAGCAGCTTAGCCCCCACTAGCGGAGAGAGCACAGATACGCAGTATTTT.

This clonotype showed up many times. The genes are TRBV6-4 and TRBJ2-1, with 8 bases that match TRBD2. Germline V gene data show CDR1 as MRHNA and CDR2 as SNTAGT. J lost 5 bases, V lost 5 bases, and 2 bases had no gene match. The CDR3 runs 13 residues. CDR3 amino acids: CASSPTSDNEQFF. DNA of the CDR3: TGTGCCAGCAGTCCGACTAGCGACAATGAGCAGTTCTTC.

The V call is TRBV4-2, the J call TRBJ2-7; tentative D call: TRBD2 (6 bases). Germline loops: CDR1 LGHNA, CDR2 YNFKEQ. The V and J ends lost 0 bases and 2 bases respectively, with 17 bases between them. CDR3 length: 17 amino acids. The CDR3 loop is CASSQEWEWGTPYEQYF. As DNA, the CDR3 is TGTGCCAGCAGCCAAGAATGGGAGTGGGGGACTCCCTACGAGCAGTACTTC.

This clonotype was picked up many times. The chain combines TRBV6-2 or TRBV6-3 with TRBJ2-1, with D possibly called TRBD1 or TRBD2 (6 bases each). Germline-derived CDR1 and CDR2 are MNHEY and SVGEGT. This CDR3 spans 13 amino acids. V shed 5 bases and J shed 7 bases, with 12 bases lying between them. The chain's CDR3 is CASSRGRVNEQFF. In nucleotides, the CDR3 is TGTGCCAGCAGTCGGGGGCGCGTAAATGAGCAGTTCTTC.

The sample holds many counts of this clonotype. This CDR3 reads CASSVGGGDNEQFF. CDR3 in DNA: TGTGCCAGCAGCGTAGGCGGGGGAGACAATGAGCAGTTCTTC. The gene calls are TRBV9 and TRBJ2-1, with TRBD2 matching 7 bases. J lost 5 bases, V lost 0 bases, and 2 bases had no gene match. Germline CDR1 is SGDLS and CDR2 is YYNGEE. The CDR3 is 14 amino acids.

This clonotype occurred many times. This rearrangement joins TRBV12-5 to TRBJ2-5; D gene ambiguous. Germline V CDR1 and CDR2: LGHNT, FRNRAP. The ends were cut back, 0 bases at V and 1 base at J, with 9 bases in the middle. This CDR3 is 15 amino acids long. Here the CDR3 reads CASGLVTAPQETQYF. The CDR3 coding sequence is TGTGCTAGTGGTTTGGTAACAGCCCCCCAAGAGACCCAGTACTTC.

This clonotype occurred a few times. This chain joins TRBV29-1 and TRBJ1-2; 7 bases are a match to TRBD1. CDR3 size: 12 residues. Germline V CDR1 and CDR2: SQVTM, ANQGSEA. Losses at the gene ends were 7 bases for V and 8 bases for J; bases not matched to a gene: 10. CDR3 sequence reads: CSGMGQSVGYTF. In nucleotides, the CDR3 is TGCAGCGGGATGGGACAGTCTGTCGGCTACACCTTC. The full variable domain, its missing parts supplied by reference TRBV29-1 and TRBJ1-2, is SAVISQKPSRDICQRGTSLTIQCQVDSQVTMMFWYRQQPGQSLTLIATANQGSEATYESGFVIDKFPISRPNLTFSTLTVSNMSPEDSSIYLCSGMGQSVGYTFGSGTRLTVV.

This clonotype was found a few times. The chain has TRBV29-1 and TRBJ2-2; D assignment may be TRBD1 or TRBD2 (5 bases each). Trimming took 5 bases from V and 11 from J, leaving 24 bases between them. The CDR3 extends over 15 amino acids. Germline CDR1 SQVTM, CDR2 ANQGSEA. DNA of the CDR3: TGCAGCGTTCCGTCGGGGACGGACCTCTTTGGCGAGCTGTTTTTT. It translates to CSVPSGTDLFGELFF.

This sequence joins TRBV11-2 and TRBJ1-1, with D unclear. Germline lookup yields CDR1 SGHAT and CDR2 FQNNGV. Trimming shortened V by 5 bases and J by 8 bases, and 15 bases separated the two germline ends. The CDR3 runs to 13 residues. The CDR3 DNA follows: TGTGCCAGCAGCCCCCTCCAAGCCGACGAAGCTTTCTTT. It encodes CASSPLQADEAFF.

This clonotype was seen more than once but under ten times. The chain carries TRBV11-2 and TRBJ2-3, with 12 nucleotides matching TRBD1. Germline values: CDR1 SGHAT, CDR2 FQNNGV. The CDR3 is 18 amino acids. V dropped 5 bases and J dropped 4; count of bases not matched to a gene: 13. The CDR3 DNA is TGTGCCAGCAGCACCCCCTCCGCCGGGACAGGGGGCGCAGATACGCAGTATTTT. This translates into CASSTPSAGTGGADTQYF.

At least ten counts were recorded for this clonotype. This CDR3 reads CASSDRGLSGNTIYF. In DNA form, the CDR3 reads TGTGCCAGCAGTGACAGGGGGCTCTCTGGAAACACCATATATTTT. J is TRBJ1-3 and V is TRBV28; 10 nucleotides line up with TRBD1. There are 15 residues in the CDR3. Losses at the gene ends were 5 bases for V and 0 bases for J; bases not matched to a gene: 1. The V gene's germline CDR1 is MDHEN and CDR2 SYDVKM.

The chain couples TRBV5-1 to TRBJ2-4, with 7 positions matching TRBD2. The CDR3 runs to 17 residues. V trimming: 4 bases; J trimming: 0 bases; junction bases outside the gene matches: 10. Germline V gene lookup returns CDR1 SGHRS and CDR2 YFSETQ. The DNA for the CDR3 is TGCGCCAGCAGCCGGGCGGGGGACGTTATAGCCAAAAACATTCAGTACTTC. This translates into CASSRAGDVIAKNIQYF.

There are many counts of this clonotype. The chain uses TRBV25-1 and TRBJ1-3; 9 bases match TRBD1. V shed 7 bases, J shed 1 base, and the junction held 5 bases outside the gene matches. CDR1 MGHDK and CDR2 SYGVNS come from the germline V gene. The CDR3 spans 15 residues. The CDR3 loop is CASTGQGKSGNTIYF. CDR3 sequence (DNA): TGTGCCAGCACAGGACAGGGGAAGTCTGGAAACACCATATATTTT.